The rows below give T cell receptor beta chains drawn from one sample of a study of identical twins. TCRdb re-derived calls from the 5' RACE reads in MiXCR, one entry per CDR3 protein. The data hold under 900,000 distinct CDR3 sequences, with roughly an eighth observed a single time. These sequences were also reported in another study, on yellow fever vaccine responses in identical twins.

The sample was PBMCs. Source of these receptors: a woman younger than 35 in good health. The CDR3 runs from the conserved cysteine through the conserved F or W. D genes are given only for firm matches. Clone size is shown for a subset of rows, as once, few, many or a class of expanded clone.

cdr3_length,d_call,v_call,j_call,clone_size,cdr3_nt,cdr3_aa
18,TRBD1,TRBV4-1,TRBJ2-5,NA,TGCGCCAGCAGCCAAGATCTGGCCGGGACAGGGTTTGGGGAGACCCAGTACTTC,CASSQDLAGTGFGETQYF
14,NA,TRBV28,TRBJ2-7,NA,TGTGCCAGCAGTTTAGATAGCGTAGCCTACGAGCAGTACTTC,CASSLDSVAYEQYF
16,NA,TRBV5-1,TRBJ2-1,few,TGCGCCAGCAGCTTGGGGGTCAGAGTTTGGGGTGATGAGCAGTTCTTC,CASSLGVRVWGDEQFF
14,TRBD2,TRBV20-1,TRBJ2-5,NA,TGCAGTGCTAGGACTAGCGGGAAAGGAGAGACCCAGTACTTC,CSARTSGKGETQYF
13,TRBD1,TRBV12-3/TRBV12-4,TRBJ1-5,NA,TGTGCCAGCAAAGCAGGGGGAAGTCAGCCCCAGCATTTT,CASKAGGSQPQHF
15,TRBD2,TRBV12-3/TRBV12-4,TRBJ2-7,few,TGTGCCAGCAGTTTAGGACTAGCGGGAGCAGGGGGAGAGTACTTC,CASSLGLAGAGGEYF
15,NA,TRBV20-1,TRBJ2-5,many,TGCAGTGCTAGTTCACTCTCTAGCGTTCAAGAGACCCAGTACTTC,CSASSLSSVQETQYF
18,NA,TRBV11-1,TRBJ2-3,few,TGTGCCAGCAGCTTACCCTGCGGACAGTGCCCTAGCACAGATACGCAGTATTTT,CASSLPCGQCPSTDTQYF
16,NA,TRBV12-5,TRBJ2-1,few,TGTGCTAGTGGTTTGAGGGCAGGGTCCCTCTACAATGAGCAGTTCTTC,CASGLRAGSLYNEQFF
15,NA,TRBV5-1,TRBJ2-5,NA,TGCGCCAGCAGCTTGTCCGGGGATGTACAAGAGACCCAGTACTTC,CASSLSGDVQETQYF
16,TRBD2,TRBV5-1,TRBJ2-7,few,TGCGCCAGCAGCCCGGGACTAGCGGGAGGAGCCTACGAGCAGTACTTC,CASSPGLAGGAYEQYF
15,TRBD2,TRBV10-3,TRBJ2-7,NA,TGTGCCATCAGTGAGCCAGCGGGAGAATCCTACGAGCAGTACTTC,CAISEPAGESYEQYF
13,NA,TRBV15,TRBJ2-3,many,TGTGCCACCAGCACGACTCCTAGGGATACGCAGTATTTT,CATSTTPRDTQYF
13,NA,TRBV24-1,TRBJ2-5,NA,TGTGCCACCAGTGACCCAGACAGGGAGACCCAGTACTTC,CATSDPDRETQYF
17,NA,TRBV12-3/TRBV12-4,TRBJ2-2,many,TGTGCCAGCAGCCCCCCCTGGATGGGGAGGAACACCGGGGAGCTGTTTTTT,CASSPPWMGRNTGELFF
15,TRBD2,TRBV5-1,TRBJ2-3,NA,TGCGCCAGCAGCCAGAGCGGGGCCCAATCAGATACGCAGTATTTT,CASSQSGAQSDTQYF
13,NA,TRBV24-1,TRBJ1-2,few,TGTGCCACCAGTGCAGCAGGGAGACATGGCTACACCTTC,CATSAAGRHGYTF
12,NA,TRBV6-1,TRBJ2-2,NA,TGTGCCAGCAGTGGGAGGGTCGGGGAGCTGTTTTTT,CASSGRVGELFF
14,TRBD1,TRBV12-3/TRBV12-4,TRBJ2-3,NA,TGTGCCAGCAGTCAAACGACAGGGACAGATACGCAGTATTTT,CASSQTTGTDTQYF
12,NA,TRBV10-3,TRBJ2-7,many,TGTGCCAGCCGACAGACCCCCTACGAGCAGTACTTC,CASRQTPYEQYF
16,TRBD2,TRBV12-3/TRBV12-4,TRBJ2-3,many,TGTGCCAGCAGCCCTACCTCTAGCGGGAGAAGGGATACGCAGTATTTT,CASSPTSSGRRDTQYF
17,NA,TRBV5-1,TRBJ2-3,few,TGCGCCAGCAGCTTGGTGGGTGGCGGGACCAGCACAGATACGCAGTATTTT,CASSLVGGGTSTDTQYF
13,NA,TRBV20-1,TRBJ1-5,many,TGCAGTGCCCCAACAGGGAACAATCAGCCCCAGCATTTT,CSAPTGNNQPQHF
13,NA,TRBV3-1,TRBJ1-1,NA,TGTGCCAGCAGCCCCAGTTCGGGTCGGGGAGCTTTCTTT,CASSPSSGRGAFF
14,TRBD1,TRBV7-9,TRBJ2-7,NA,TGTGCCAGCAGCACGGACAGGGACAACAACGAGCAGTACTTC,CASSTDRDNNEQYF
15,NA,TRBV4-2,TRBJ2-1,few,TGTGCCAGCAGCCAAGGGTGGCAGAAAAACAATGAGCAGTTCTTC,CASSQGWQKNNEQFF
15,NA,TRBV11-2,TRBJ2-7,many,TGTGCCAGCAGCTTAGGGCCGGCGCCAACCTACGAGCAGTACTTC,CASSLGPAPTYEQYF
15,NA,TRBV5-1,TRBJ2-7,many,TGCGCCAGCAGCTTATCACAGGGCGCCTCCTACGAGCAGTACTTC,CASSLSQGASYEQYF
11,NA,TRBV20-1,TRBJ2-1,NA,TGCAGTGCTAGGGCCCCAGGAGAGCAGTTCTTC,CSARAPGEQFF
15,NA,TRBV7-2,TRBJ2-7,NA,TGTGCCAGCAGCACGGCAGCACAGAGCTCCTACGAGCAGTACTTC,CASSTAAQSSYEQYF
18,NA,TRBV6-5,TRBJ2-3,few,TGTGCCAGCAGTTACCCCGGGGGGCGGGGGAACGGCACAGATACGCAGTATTTT,CASSYPGGRGNGTDTQYF
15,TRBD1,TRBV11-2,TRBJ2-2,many,TGTGCCAGCAGCTTAGTACGGACAGGGGCCGGGGAGCTGTTTTTT,CASSLVRTGAGELFF
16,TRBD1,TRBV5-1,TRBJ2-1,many,TGCGCCAGCAGCTTGGCTTCGGACAGGCTTCTGAATGAGCAGTTCTTC,CASSLASDRLLNEQFF
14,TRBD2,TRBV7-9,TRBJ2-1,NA,TGTGCCAGCAGCCCGGAAGCGGGATACAATGAGCAGTTCTTC,CASSPEAGYNEQFF
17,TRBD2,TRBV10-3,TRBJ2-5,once,TGTGCCATCAGTGAGTCTCCCCTGGCGGGAGGCTATGAGACCCAGTACTTC,CAISESPLAGGYETQYF
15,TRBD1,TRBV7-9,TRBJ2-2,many,TGTGCCAGCAGCCCGGGGACAGGGCGGACCGGGGAGCTGTTTTTT,CASSPGTGRTGELFF
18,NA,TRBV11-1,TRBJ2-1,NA,TGTGCCAGCAGCTCTCTCTTAAACCCCCGAGGACTCTACAATGAGCAGTTCTTC,CASSSLLNPRGLYNEQFF
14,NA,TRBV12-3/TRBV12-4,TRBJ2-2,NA,TGTGCCAGCTGCTGGGCAGGAAACACCGGGGAGCTGTTTTTT,CASCWAGNTGELFF
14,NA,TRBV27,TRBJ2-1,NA,TGTGCCAGCAGTTTATCCCGGGGAAACAATGAGCAGTTCTTC,CASSLSRGNNEQFF
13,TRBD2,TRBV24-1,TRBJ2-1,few,TGTGCCACCGAACTAGCGGGGGGGCGTGAGCAGTTCTTC,CATELAGGREQFF
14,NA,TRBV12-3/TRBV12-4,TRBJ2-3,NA,TGTGCCAGCAGCTTACAGGAGGGCACAGATACGCAGTATTTT,CASSLQEGTDTQYF
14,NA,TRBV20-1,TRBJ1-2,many,TGCAGTGCGAAGAGTAACCGGACTCCTTATGGCTACACCTTC,CSAKSNRTPYGYTF
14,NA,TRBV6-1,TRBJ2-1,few,TGTGCCAGCAGTGGACAGATCTCCTACAATGAGCAGTTCTTC,CASSGQISYNEQFF
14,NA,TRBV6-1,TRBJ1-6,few,TGTGCCAGCAAAGTGGCTGCATATAATTCACCCCTCCACTTT,CASKVAAYNSPLHF
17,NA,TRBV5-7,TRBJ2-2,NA,TGTGCCAGCAGCCCCCACGCAGGACAGCGGGGCACCGGGGAGCTGTTTTTT,CASSPHAGQRGTGELFF